The 13 T cell receptor beta chains given below trace back to one sample, sequenced in a study of OX40 agonist ivuxolimab in advanced cancers. Sequenced by immunoSEQ multiplex PCR; TCRdb stores in-frame clones only, minus some. The repertoire includes about 70,000 clones, about four fifths of them detected once, and 6.5% to 7.5% sits in the top ten. This sample comprised CD4+ or CD8+ T cells sorted from blood, obtained in a trial of the OX40 agonist ivuxolimab. These receptors came from an adult with an advanced solid tumor such as melanoma, head and neck, liver or kidney cancer.

The chain links TRBV7-2 to TRBJ2-5; 10 positions match TRBD2. The germline V gene encodes CDR1 SGHTA and CDR2 FQGNSA. The CDR3 has 15 residues. The trim removed 3 bases at V and 4 bases at J, leaving 5 bases unmatched. In DNA, the CDR3 is TGTGCCAGCAGCTTCCAGCGGGGGGGCGGAGAGACCCAGTACTTC. This gives the protein CASSFQRGGGETQYF.

In DNA form, the CDR3 reads TGTGCCAGCAGCTCCCGGACAGGGATGGTTGGTAATGAAAAACTGTTTTTT. Its translation is CASSSRTGMVGNEKLFF. The chain joins TRBV5-4 to TRBJ1-4; 8 nucleotides line up with TRBD1. The V gene's germline CDR1 is SGHNT and CDR2 YYREEE (reference sequence). The V segment lost 3 bases and the J segment 4 bases; nucleotides outside the gene matches: 11. This CDR3 has 17 amino acids.

This clone was counted only a few times. V and J are TRBV19 and TRBJ1-4; TRBD1 is a possible D gene (5 bases). This CDR3 has 15 residues. The V gene lost 5 bases and the J gene lost 2 bases, with 12 bases spanning the gap. From germline, CDR1 is LNHDA and CDR2 SQIVND (reference sequence). The CDR3 nucleotides read TGTGCCAGTAGTCGGAGCAGGGCCACTAATGAAAAACTGTTTTTT. It encodes CASSRSRATNEKLFF.

This rearrangement joins TRBV9 to TRBJ2-5; D not certain. The germline V and J ends were trimmed by 2 bases and 5 bases, with 10 bases remaining between them. Germline V gene data show CDR1 as SGDLS and CDR2 as YYNGEE. The CDR3 is made up of 13 amino acids. This CDR3 reads CASSVSMAETQYF. The DNA for the CDR3 is TGTGCCAGCAGCGTCTCGATGGCGGAGACCCAGTACTTC.

The rearrangement links TRBV7-2 to TRBJ2-7; D gene unclear. Germline values: CDR1 SGHTA, CDR2 FQGNSA. CDR3 length: 11 amino acids. The V and J ends lost 3 bases and 6 bases respectively, with 6 bases between them. The CDR3 bases are TGTGCCAGCAGCTTTAAGCGCGAGCAGTACTTC. This gives the protein CASSFKREQYF.

This clone is a singleton in its sample. The V and J genes are TRBV14 and TRBJ2-3, with D perhaps assigned TRBD1 or TRBD2 (5 bases each). Germline-derived CDR1 and CDR2 are SGHDN and FVKESK. CDR3 length: 14 amino acids. The ends were cut back, 8 bases at V and 9 bases at J, with 21 bases in the middle. The CDR3: CASRGRSEGGTQYF. The CDR3, as DNA: TGTGCCAGCCGGGGCCGGAGCGAGGGCGGAACGCAGTATTTT.

This clone came up a few times. The chain combines TRBV19 with TRBJ2-7; weak D call: TRBD2 (6 bases). The CDR3 is made up of 14 amino acids. The V end lost 3 bases, the J end lost 4 bases, and 13 bases lay between the germline ends. Germline V gene lookup returns CDR1 LNHDA and CDR2 SQIVND (reference sequence). The CDR3 DNA reads as TGTGCCAGTAGTATGACGCGGGATAGGTACGAGCAGTACTTC. Translating it yields CASSMTRDRYEQYF.

The V call is TRBV6-6, the J call TRBJ1-1; no clear D gene. The germline CDR1 and CDR2 sequences are MNHNY and SVGAGI (reference sequence). V lost 1 base and J lost 5, with 8 bases in between. CDR3 length: 13 amino acids. DNA for the CDR3: TGTGCCAGCAGTTACTTCGGTAAGACTGAAGCTTTCTTT. Translating it yields CASSYFGKTEAFF.

The V call is TRBV19, the J call TRBJ2-2; D gene ambiguous. CDR1 and CDR2 (germline): LNHDA, SQIVND (reference sequence). This CDR3 has 15 residues. V was shortened by 7 bases and J by 1 base, with 13 bases between the two germline ends. The CDR3 DNA reads TGTGCCAGTAACCCTGGGCAGGTGAACACCGGGGAGCTGTTTTTT. This sequence encodes CASNPGQVNTGELFF.

The chain joins TRBV6-6 to TRBJ2-3; unclear D gene. This CDR3 spans 14 amino acids. V was clipped by 0 bases and J by 2 bases, with 6 bases between them. The germline gives CDR1 MNHNY, CDR2 SVGAGI (reference sequence). The CDR3 region is CASSYSSPTDTQYF. As DNA, the CDR3 is TGTGCCAGCAGTTACTCGTCACCCACAGATACGCAGTATTTT.

The chain is built from TRBV10-1 and TRBJ2-1; D remains ambiguous. In germline, CDR1 is WNHNN, CDR2 SYGVQD (reference sequence). V lost 7 bases and J 0 bases, leaving 19 bases between the germline ends. CDR3 length equals 17 residues. The CDR3 is CASKRPLRRSSYNEQFF. CDR3 coding DNA: TGCGCCAGCAAAAGACCCCTAAGAAGGAGCTCCTACAATGAGCAGTTCTTC.

This clone was detected only once. The V gene is TRBV19, the J gene TRBJ2-2, with D possibly TRBD1 on 5 matching bases. The CDR3 length is 12 residues. Looked up from germline, CDR1 is LNHDA and CDR2 is SQIVND (reference sequence). Trimming pared 3 bases from V and 6 bases from J, leaving 5 bases between. The CDR3 spells CASSIRAGELFF. The CDR3, as DNA: TGTGCCAGTAGTATCAGGGCCGGGGAGCTGTTTTTT. Drawing the rest from reference TRBV19 and TRBJ2-2, the complete variable domain is DGGITQSPKYLFRKEGQNVTLSCEQNLNHDAMYWYRQDPGQGLRLIYYSQIVNDFQKGDIAEGYSVSREKKESFPLTVTSAQKNPTAFYLCASSIRAGELFFGEGSRLTVL.

This chain connects TRBV2 to TRBJ1-1; D gene unclear. CDR1 is SNHLY and CDR2 is FYNNEI in the germline V gene. Deletions cut 8 bases from V and 0 bases from J, with 16 bases between. This CDR3 has 15 amino acids. The CDR3 DNA sequence: TGTGCCAGCCGAGGGTCGAGCCGGGTGAACACTGAAGCTTTCTTT. Translating it yields CASRGSSRVNTEAFF.